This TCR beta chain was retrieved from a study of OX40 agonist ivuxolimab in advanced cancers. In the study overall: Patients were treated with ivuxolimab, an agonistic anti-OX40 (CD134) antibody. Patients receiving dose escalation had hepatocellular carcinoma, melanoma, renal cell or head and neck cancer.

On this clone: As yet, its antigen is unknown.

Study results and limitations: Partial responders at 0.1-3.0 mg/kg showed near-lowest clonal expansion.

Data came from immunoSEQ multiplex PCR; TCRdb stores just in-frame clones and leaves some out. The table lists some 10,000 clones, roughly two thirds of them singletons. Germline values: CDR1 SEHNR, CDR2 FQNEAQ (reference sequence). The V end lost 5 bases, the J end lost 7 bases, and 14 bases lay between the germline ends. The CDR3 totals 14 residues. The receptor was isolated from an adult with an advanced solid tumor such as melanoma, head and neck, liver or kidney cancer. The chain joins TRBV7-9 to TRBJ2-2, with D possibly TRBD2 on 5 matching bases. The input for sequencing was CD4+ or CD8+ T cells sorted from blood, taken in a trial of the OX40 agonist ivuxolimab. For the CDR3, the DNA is TGTGCCAGCAGCCTACGGGATCCGCTCGGGGAGCTGTTTTTT. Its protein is CASSLRDPLGELFF.